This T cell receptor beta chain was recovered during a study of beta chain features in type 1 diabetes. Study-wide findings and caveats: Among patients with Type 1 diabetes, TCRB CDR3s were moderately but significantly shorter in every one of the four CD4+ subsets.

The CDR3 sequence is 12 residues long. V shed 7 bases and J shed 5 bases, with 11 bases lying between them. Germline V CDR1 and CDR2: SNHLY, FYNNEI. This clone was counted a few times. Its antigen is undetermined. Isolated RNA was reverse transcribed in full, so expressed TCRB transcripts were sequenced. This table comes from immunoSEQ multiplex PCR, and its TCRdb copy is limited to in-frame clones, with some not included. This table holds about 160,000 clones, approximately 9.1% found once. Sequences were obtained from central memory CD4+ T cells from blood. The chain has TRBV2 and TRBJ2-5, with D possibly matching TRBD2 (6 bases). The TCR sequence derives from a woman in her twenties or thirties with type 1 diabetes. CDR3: CASNGGWETQYF. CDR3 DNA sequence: TGTGCCAGCAACGGGGGTTGGGAGACCCAGTACTTC.